The 10 T cell receptor beta chains below all came from one sample that was sequenced in a study of blood T cell repertoires in COVID-19. Using immunoSEQ multiplex PCR, the repertoire was profiled, and TCRdb retains in-frame clones only, with some absent. The sample holds 85,000 to 95,000 clones, 75% to 95% seen once. The sample was peripheral blood. The receptors stem from a woman between 45 and 60 years old in a cohort sampled during active COVID-19.

V usage is TRBV5-1 and J usage is TRBJ1-6; weak D call: TRBD1 (5 bases). Trimming took 4 bases from V and 11 from J, leaving 16 bases between them. Germline loops: CDR1 SGHRS, CDR2 YFSETQ. The CDR3 is 14 amino acids. The CDR3 DNA reads TGCGCCAGCAGCCCGGACACCGAAGTCCCACCCCTCCACTTT. This gives the protein CASSPDTEVPPLHF. The variable domain in full, completed from reference TRBV5-1 and TRBJ1-6, reads KAGVTQTPRYLIKTRGQQVTLSCSPISGHRSVSWYQQTPGQGLQFLFEYFSETQRNKGNFPGRFSGRQFSNSRSEMNVSTLELGDSALYLCASSPDTEVPPLHFGNGTRLTVT.

This chain uses TRBV6-6 with TRBJ1-5, with D perhaps TRBD1 (6 bases). V lost 6 bases, J lost 7 bases, and 16 bases lay in between. The CDR3 totals 14 residues. CDR1 and CDR2 (germline): MNHNY, SVGAGI (reference sequence). The DNA of the CDR3 is TGTGCCAGCAGCCTACGACCCGGGACACAGCCCCAGCATTTT. As protein: CASSLRPGTQPQHF.

The chain is built from TRBV7-8 and TRBJ1-4; TRBD1 matches 8 bases. CDR3 size: 15 residues. V was pared by 5 bases and J by 5 bases, with 7 bases of the junction left unmatched. The germline CDR1 and CDR2 sequences are SGHVS and FQNEAQ. CDR3 protein: CASSRGQGKNEKLFF. In nucleotides, the CDR3 is TGTGCCAGCAGCCGCGGACAGGGCAAAAATGAAAAACTGTTTTTT.

This chain uses TRBV19 with TRBJ1-2, with D perhaps TRBD1 (6 bases). This CDR3 is 15 amino acids long. Trimming took 1 base from V and 7 from J, leaving 16 bases between them. Germline CDR1 reads LNHDA; CDR2 reads SQIVND (reference sequence). The DNA for the CDR3 is TGTGCCAGTAGTATAGGGACAGAGCTGTCGGGTGGCTACACCTTC. Translation gives CASSIGTELSGGYTF.

The chain has TRBV2 and TRBJ2-3; 8 bases map to TRBD1. CDR1 is SNHLY and CDR2 is FYNNEI in the germline V gene. With V trimmed by 6 bases and J by 0 bases, 8 bases remained unmatched. CDR3 length: 16 amino acids. The CDR3 coding sequence is TGTGCCAGCAGCATGAAAAGACAGGGGAGCACAGATACGCAGTATTTT. Residues: CASSMKRQGSTDTQYF.

V usage is TRBV28 and J usage is TRBJ1-2, with D possibly being TRBD1 (5 bases). The CDR3 totals 16 residues. CDR1 and CDR2 from the germline V gene are MDHEN and SYDVKM. V was shortened by 5 bases and J by 4 bases, with 20 bases between the two germline ends. The chain's CDR3 is CASSLIDPGQSYGYTF. The CDR3 DNA follows: TGTGCCAGCAGTCTTATTGACCCCGGACAAAGCTATGGCTACACCTTC.

To note about this clone: Relative to the germline gene, one junction end is altered; a read error may explain this. The gene calls are TRBV11-3 and TRBJ2-1; 10 bases map to TRBD1. The length of the CDR3 is 16 residues. The germline gives CDR1 SGHNT, CDR2 YENEEA. The CDR3 protein is CASSLAGTGAYNEQFF. In DNA form, the CDR3 reads TGTGCCAGCAGTTTAGCAGGGACAGGGGCCTACAATGAGCAGTTCTTC.

A single count supports this clone. This chain connects TRBV14 to TRBJ1-1; TRBD1 is a possible D gene (5 bases). V was cut by 6 bases and J by 4 bases, with 9 bases left in between. The length of the CDR3 is 12 residues. Germline values: CDR1 SGHDN, CDR2 FVKESK. The CDR3 DNA sequence: TGTGCCAGCAGTTGGGGCCGCACTGAAGCTTTCTTT. It translates to CASSWGRTEAFF.

The V gene is TRBV3-1 (or the pseudogene TRBV3-2), the J gene TRBJ1-3; D unclear. Germline V lookup: CDR1 LGHDT, CDR2 YNNKEL (reference sequence). Trimming shortened V by 0 bases and J by 5 bases, and 8 bases separated the two germline ends. The CDR3 is 14 residues long. DNA of the CDR3: TGTGCCAGCAGCCAAGATAGCCCCCGAAACACCATATATTTT. It encodes CASSQDSPRNTIYF.

V gene TRBV10-2 combines with J gene TRBJ2-1, with TRBD1 as a possible D gene (5 bases). In germline, CDR1 is WSHSY, CDR2 SAAADI. V gave up 2 bases and J gave up 3 bases, with 8 bases separating them. The CDR3 extends over 14 amino acids. The CDR3 reads CASSEQGNYNEQFF. CDR3 sequence (DNA): TGCGCCAGCAGTGAGCAGGGAAACTACAATGAGCAGTTCTTC.